This TCR beta chain was identified in a study of T cell responses to AZD1222 COVID-19 vaccine. General observations from the study: Spike-wide vaccine-associated CD4 TCRs dominated at 160-218 and 743-854. Clonal diversity was possibly underestimated, and white British individuals and females predominated among donors. Among AZD1222 vaccinees, only six were seropositive at baseline. Nearly half of spike-specific TCRs reportedly target variant regions that are unmutated in the B.1.351 and B.1.1.7 variants.

Note on this clone: Its antigen is undetermined.

The table came from immunoSEQ multiplex PCR; TCRdb's copy has only in-frame clones and leaves some out. The sample includes about 120,000 clones, about 90% of them seen just once. The TCR sequence derives from an adult in good health. Sample: peripheral blood, taken on day 0 of AZD1222 vaccination.

CDR3 amino acids: CASSLRPGTSGVHEQFF. Written as DNA, the CDR3 is TGCGCCAGCAGCTTACGCCCCGGGACTAGCGGGGTCCATGAGCAGTTCTTC. The V gene is TRBV5-1, the J gene TRBJ2-1, with 13 nucleotides matching TRBD2. V dropped 2 bases and J dropped 8; count of bases not matched to a gene: 10. This CDR3 has 17 residues. Germline loops: CDR1 SGHRS, CDR2 YFSETQ.